This TCR beta chain derives from a study of CD4+ T cells in melanoma. Study-level points and caveats: Reportedly, melanoma neoantigen-specific CD4+ T cells showed varied differentiation states. A reported correlation linked neoantigen-specific CD4+ T cells to CD8+, macrophage and B cell function.

V shed 4 bases and J 4 bases; nucleotides not matched to a gene: 5. The CDR3 spans 14 residues. Germline CDR1 reads SGHNT; CDR2 reads YYREEE (reference sequence). This clone was counted between two and nine times. The antigen is undetermined. Data came from immunoSEQ multiplex PCR; TCRdb stores just in-frame clones and leaves some out. This sample has 10,000 to 12,000 clones, with 64% found just once. The sequencing input was cells from a culture (not recorded whether cultured in vitro). The rearrangement uses TRBV5-4 and TRBJ1-5, with TRBD1 identical over 7 bases. This TCR derives from a human donor with melanoma. CDR3 residues: CASSQQGNNQPQHF. The CDR3 DNA is TGTGCCAGCAGCCAACAGGGGAATAATCAGCCCCAGCATTTT.